The entry below describes one TCR beta chain. What antigen it recognizes has not been identified. Nothing much larger sits one base from this clone, and base qualities are not available. To prepare the library, the immunoSEQ multiplex PCR assay was applied. For the multiplex PCR, a mixture combining 60 forward primers for TCR Vbeta segments and 13 reverse primers for TCR Jbeta segments was used. Amplification of the CDR3 region of rearranged TCR beta genes was performed with a multiplex PCR assay on genomic DNA. The amplified TCR beta libraries were sequenced on the Illumina HiSeq System as 87-base-pair reads. Processing in the source paper ran as follows. Across the 500 to 750 repertoires, a later analysis counted tens of millions of unique TCR beta chains, roughly 11 million of which were shared by at least two donors. Raw reads were error-corrected and collapsed into unique sequences with a nearest-neighbor algorithm that merged closely related sequences to remove PCR and sequencing errors. Alignment of CDR3 sequences to IMGT reference sequences was used to assign V, D and J gene segments. For a sequence to be retained, a match of at least six nucleotides was required to both a V gene segment and a J gene segment. A rearrangement was called productive if the CDR3 had no stop codons and remained in frame with V and J, and every other rearrangement was called non-productive. Following IMGT convention, CDR3 was defined as the stretch from the second conserved V-encoded cysteine to the conserved J-encoded phenylalanine. The earlier analysis of about 640 of the donors excluded any sequence lacking an unambiguous match to a single V gene segment. In an earlier analysis of some 590 of the donors, a V segment was called functional when productive rearrangements were above 56.7%, and segregating when the standard deviation between donors exceeded 5%. A statistical classification framework was built to diagnose cytomegalovirus status from the catalog of TCR beta chain sequences. V and J gene assignment, in a later analysis, came from comparing TCR nucleotide sequences with IMGT/GENE-DB human TR gene sequences. The TCRdist pipeline was used in a later analysis to assign CDR3 sequences and most-parsimonious VDJ recombination scenarios. In a later analysis, every TCR beta chain was defined by the combination of its CDR3 amino acid sequence and its V-gene family, and reads without a unique V-gene family were dropped. As a way to deal with suspected cross-contamination and a sequencing artifact, a later analysis dropped hundreds of nucleotide sequences that were highly shared and had low generation probability. A later analysis calculated a clonal expansion index for each public chain from normalized within-repertoire ranks of inferred template counts. In a later analysis, generation probabilities were computed with a VDJ recombination model fitted to out-of-frame rearrangements, and the resulting probabilities were checked against IGoR. A later analysis scored TCR-TCR, TCR-HLA and TCR-CMV co-occurrence with hypergeometric tests, applying a repertoire-size bias correction to TCR pairs. A later analysis estimated false discovery rates by permuting HLA or CMV assignments 20 times. In a later analysis, co-occurring TCRs were grouped using DBSCAN, with TCRdist sequence similarity added in when clustering inside HLA-allele-positive subsets. Repertoires with fewer than 30,000 or more than 120,000 public chains were left out of co-occurrence clustering, as were roughly five repertoires with anomalous nucleotide sharing. Sourced from immuneACCESS, this table was stored by TCRdb with only in-frame sequences that have V and J called. A share of the clones is absent; for the studies checked, an unresolved V gene accounts for under half, and the remainder has no known explanation. V and J calls and clone size are as listed in that table; D and trimming were resolved from the DNA. The sample yields roughly 170,000 clones; around 80% were counted once. Together, the top ten hold 0.75% to 0.8% of the sample.

CDR1 MDHEN and CDR2 SYDVKM are derived from the germline V gene. V is shortened by 3 bases, J by 0 bases, and the region joining them spans 12 bases. From its cysteine to its phenylalanine, the CDR3 spans 15 amino acids. Of all the DNA, just the CDR3 is kept, 45 bases in frame from base 1. This record belongs to a study of cytomegalovirus exposure and HLA in healthy donors (dated by TCRdb to about 2017). With respect to the entire study: An earlier analysis of 550 to 700 of the donors reported approximately 270 Gb of sequence data and approximately 110 million unique TCR beta sequences from 150 million to 200 million T cells. Both class I and class II loci were covered by HLA typing, at four-digit resolution. Around 330 gigabases of sequencing data and around 88 million unique TCR sequences made up an early release that covered 500 to 650 HLA-typed donors. Donor age, sex, ethnicity and CMV serostatus were compiled alongside the repertoire data. An earlier analysis of some 500 of the donors applied high-throughput TCR beta sequencing to assess whether each TCR beta V gene segment acted as functional or pseudogenic. Of the 398 genotyped donors, approximately 83% fell in the genetic ancestry cluster associated with self-reported Caucasian donors. All discovery cohort repertoires had been generated using a single sequencing platform. To predict cytomegalovirus infection status, the study brought together high-throughput TCR immunosequencing, statistical association of individual TCRs with disease status, and machine learning. Among about 390 genotyped donors of the cohort, an average of about 240,000 unique TCR beta nucleotide sequences were sequenced per donor, roughly 20% of them non-productive. In a later analysis, previously published TCR beta repertoires from 550 to 700 donors were re-analyzed and high-resolution HLA genotyping was added so that TCR occurrence patterns could be studied. Along with the approximately 620-subject first cohort, a separate validation cohort of around 110 different subjects was used. The study aimed to test whether cataloging public T cell receptors could reveal signatures of past pathogen exposure. A later genetic analysis used genome-wide SNP genotypes for about 60% of the roughly 670 donors, treating that subset as a discovery cohort. Typing coverage differed by locus: A, B, C, DRB1 and DQB1 were typed in roughly 620-630 donors, DQA1 in approximately 520, DPA1 in around 610, and DPB1 in roughly 450. Rather than using new phenotypic data, the later analysis identified candidate immune exposures from TCR beta sequences and from how often those sequences occurred across donors. The T cell repertoires of some 670 subjects were profiled by immunosequencing and related to cytomegalovirus serostatus. Roughly 5 DR-DQ haplotypes were handled as single units for association and clustering, since linkage in the cohort was strong.

Here is what the overall study found, with its caveats: The sequencing pipeline was judged likely to have produced a cluster of highly shared sequence variants as a technical artifact. The authors suggested that the approach could potentially be generalized to other disease states and immunological phenotypes. In an earlier analysis of fewer than 700 of the donors, most TCR beta V segments appeared in productive rearrangements about 87% or about 30% of the time, broadly matching IMGT annotations. Correlated functional status among segregating V segments might reflect linkage disequilibrium, but an unknown experimental factor could not be ruled out. A later analysis reported that several top co-occurrence clusters appeared linked to parvovirus B19, influenza, CMV and Epstein-Barr virus. While some public TCRs were present in many individuals, most TCR sequences turned up only very rarely across donors. Roughly uniform sequencing depth across donors was assumed in presence/absence analyses, although this assumption may not hold. The study listed approximately 150 TCR beta chains as associated with cytomegalovirus. Because HLA typing was missing for some donors at each locus, association tests included only the typed subset. A further reported finding was that TCR beta sequences accurately predicted the HLA-A and HLA-B alleles for most subjects in the first cohort. Immune exposure information for the cohort was limited to CMV serostatus. According to a later analysis, most CMV-associated TCR beta chains appeared to be HLA-restricted, and the HLA associations seemed to be driven largely by CMV exposure. Because the 87-base-pair reads could not distinguish some IMGT-functional V segments, including TRBV6-2 and TRBV6-3, those segments were excluded. The classifier was reported to diagnose cytomegalovirus status with high specificity and sensitivity in both the original cohort and the validation cohort. An association between a missense DCLRE1C variant and V-gene and J-gene trimming of TCR beta chains was found in a later genetic analysis and replicated in an independent cohort. At a false discovery rate of 0.05, a later analysis linked roughly 17,000 TCR beta sequences to specific HLA alleles. In this cohort, only TCR beta chains were sequenced, and detectable features were limited by the absence of alpha or paired-chain data. Approximately 18 rarely observed V segments, including chromosome 9 orphons, were excluded from the earlier analysis of a few hundred of the donors because counts were too low. A later genetic analysis reported fewer N-insertions in productive TCRs among donors in an Asian-associated ancestry cluster than the roughly 620-donor mean. In a later analysis, HLA-associated TCR beta chains showed more clonal expansion and lower generation probabilities than non-associated chains that were equally common. In a later analysis, the rate of TCR association differed among HLA loci, with DRB1 alleles having the most associated TCRs and HLA-C alleles having the fewest. In vitro tests confirmed that a few of the cytomegalovirus-associated TCR beta chains recognize cytomegalovirus antigens. Assigning TCR associations to individual alleles was difficult when HLA alleles, especially DR and DQ, strongly co-occurred.

The cohort consisted of 600 to 750 healthy bone marrow donors. At the time of sampling, every cohort member was nominally healthy, though immune exposures that went unrecorded were likely present. The donor was CMV seronegative and was included in the group of a few hundred seronegative cohort members. A peripheral blood sample was provided by each donor, and peripheral blood mononuclear cells were used for TCR beta sequencing. The Qiagen DNeasy Blood Extraction Kit was used to extract genomic DNA from the blood cell samples. The sequenced sample consisted of PBMCs. The rearranged segments are TRBV28 and TRBJ2-7, with the D gene uncertain. The receptor comes from a female donor in good health and CMV-seronegative. In nucleotides, the sequence is TGTGCCAGCAGTTTTGCCAGTCCCCCCTCCTACGAGCAGTACTTC. The translation is CASSFASPPSYEQYF.